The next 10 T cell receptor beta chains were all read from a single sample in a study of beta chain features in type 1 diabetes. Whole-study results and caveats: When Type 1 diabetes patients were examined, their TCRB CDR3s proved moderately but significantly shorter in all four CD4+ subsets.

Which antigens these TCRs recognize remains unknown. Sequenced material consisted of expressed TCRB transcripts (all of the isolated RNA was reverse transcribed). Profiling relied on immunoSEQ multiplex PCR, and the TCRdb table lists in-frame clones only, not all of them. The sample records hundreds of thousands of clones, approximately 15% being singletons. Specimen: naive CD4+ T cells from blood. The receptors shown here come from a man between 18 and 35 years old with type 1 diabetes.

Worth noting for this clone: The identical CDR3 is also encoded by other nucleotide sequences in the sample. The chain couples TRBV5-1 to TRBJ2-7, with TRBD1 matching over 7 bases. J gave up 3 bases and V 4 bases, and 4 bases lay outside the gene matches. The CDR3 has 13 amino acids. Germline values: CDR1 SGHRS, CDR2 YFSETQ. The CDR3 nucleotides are TGCGCCAGCAGCACGGGACAGATCTACGAGCAGTACTTC. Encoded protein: CASSTGQIYEQYF. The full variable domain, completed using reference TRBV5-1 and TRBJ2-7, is KAGVTQTPRYLIKTRGQQVTLSCSPISGHRSVSWYQQTPGQGLQFLFEYFSETQRNKGNFPGRFSGRQFSNSRSEMNVSTLELGDSALYLCASSTGQIYEQYFGPGTRLTVT.

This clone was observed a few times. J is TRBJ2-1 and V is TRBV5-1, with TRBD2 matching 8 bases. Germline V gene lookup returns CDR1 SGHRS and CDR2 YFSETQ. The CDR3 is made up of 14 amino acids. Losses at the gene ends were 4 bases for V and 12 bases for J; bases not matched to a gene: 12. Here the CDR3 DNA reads TGCGCCAGCAGCCAGGGACTAGTGGCCCCATGGCAGTTCTTC. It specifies CASSQGLVAPWQFF.

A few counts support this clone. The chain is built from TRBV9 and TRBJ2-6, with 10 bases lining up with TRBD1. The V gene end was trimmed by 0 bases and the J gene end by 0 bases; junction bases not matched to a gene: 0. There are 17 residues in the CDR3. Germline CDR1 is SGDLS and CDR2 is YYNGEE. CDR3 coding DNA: TGTGCCAGCAGCGTAGGGACAGGGGGCTCTGGGGCCAACGTCCTGACTTTC. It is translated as CASSVGTGGSGANVLTF.

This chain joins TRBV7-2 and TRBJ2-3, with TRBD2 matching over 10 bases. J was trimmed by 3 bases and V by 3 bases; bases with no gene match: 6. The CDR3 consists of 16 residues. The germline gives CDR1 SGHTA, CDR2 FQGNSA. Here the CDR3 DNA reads TGTGCCAGCAGCTTGCCTAGCGGGAGACGGACAGATACGCAGTATTTT. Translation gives CASSLPSGRRTDTQYF. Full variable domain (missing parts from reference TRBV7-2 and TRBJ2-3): GAGVSQSPSNKVTEKGKDVELRCDPISGHTALYWYRQSLGQGLEFLIYFQGNSAPDKSGLPSDRFSAERTGGSVSTLTIQRTQQEDSAVYLCASSLPSGRRTDTQYFGPGTRLTVL.

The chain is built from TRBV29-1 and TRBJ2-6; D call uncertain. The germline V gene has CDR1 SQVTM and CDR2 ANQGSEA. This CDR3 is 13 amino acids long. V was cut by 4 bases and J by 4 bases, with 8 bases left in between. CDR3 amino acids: CSVGLTGANVLTF. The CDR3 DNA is TGCAGCGTTGGCCTAACCGGGGCCAACGTCCTGACTTTC.

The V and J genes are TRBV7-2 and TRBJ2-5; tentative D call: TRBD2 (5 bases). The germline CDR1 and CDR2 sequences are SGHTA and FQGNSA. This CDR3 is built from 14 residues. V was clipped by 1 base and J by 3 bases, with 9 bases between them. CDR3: CASSLVRDKETQYF. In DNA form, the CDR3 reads TGTGCCAGCAGCTTAGTACGGGATAAAGAGACCCAGTACTTC.

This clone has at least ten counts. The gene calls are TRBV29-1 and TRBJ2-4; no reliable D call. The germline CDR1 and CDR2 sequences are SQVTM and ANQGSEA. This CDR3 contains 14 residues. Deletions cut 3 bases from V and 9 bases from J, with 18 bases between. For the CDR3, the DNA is TGCAGCGTTGATCCGCTAGAGAGGTCTAGCATTCAGTACTTC. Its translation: CSVDPLERSSIQYF.

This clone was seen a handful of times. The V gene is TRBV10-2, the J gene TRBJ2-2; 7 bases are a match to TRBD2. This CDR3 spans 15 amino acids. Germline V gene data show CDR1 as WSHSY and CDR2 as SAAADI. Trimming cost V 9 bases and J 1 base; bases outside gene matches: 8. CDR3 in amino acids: CASQRLAENTGELFF. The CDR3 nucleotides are TGCGCCAGTCAACGTCTAGCGGAGAACACCGGGGAGCTGTTTTTT.

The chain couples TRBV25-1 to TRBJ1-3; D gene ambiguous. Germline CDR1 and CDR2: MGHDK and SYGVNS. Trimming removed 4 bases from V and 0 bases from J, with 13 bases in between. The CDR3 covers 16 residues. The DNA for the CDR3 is TGTGCCAGCAGTGCCTACACAGTCTCCTCTGGAAACACCATATATTTT. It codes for CASSAYTVSSGNTIYF.

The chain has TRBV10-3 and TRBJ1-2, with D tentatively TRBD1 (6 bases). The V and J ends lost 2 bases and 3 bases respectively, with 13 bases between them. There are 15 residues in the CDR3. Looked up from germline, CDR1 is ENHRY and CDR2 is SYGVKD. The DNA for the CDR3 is TGTGCCATCAGTGAGGCACAGGGAAGGGACTATGGCTACACCTTC. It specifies CAISEAQGRDYGYTF.